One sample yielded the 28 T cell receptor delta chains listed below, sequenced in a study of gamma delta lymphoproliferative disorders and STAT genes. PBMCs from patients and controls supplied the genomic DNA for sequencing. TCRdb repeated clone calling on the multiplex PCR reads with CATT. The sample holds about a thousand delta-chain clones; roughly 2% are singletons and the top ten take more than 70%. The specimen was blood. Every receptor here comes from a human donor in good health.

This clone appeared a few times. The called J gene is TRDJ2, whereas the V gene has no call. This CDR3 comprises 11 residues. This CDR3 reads CSAALTAQLFF. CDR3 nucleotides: TGCTCAGCCGCTTTGACAGCACAACTCTTCTTT.

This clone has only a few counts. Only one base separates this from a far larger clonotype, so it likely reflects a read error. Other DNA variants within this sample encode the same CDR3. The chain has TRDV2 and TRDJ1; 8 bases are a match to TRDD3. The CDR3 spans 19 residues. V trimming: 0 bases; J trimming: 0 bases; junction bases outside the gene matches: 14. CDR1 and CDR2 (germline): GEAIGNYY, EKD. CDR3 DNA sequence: TGTGCCTGTGACACCAATACTGGGGGTTACGCCGGGTACACCGATAAACTCATCTTT. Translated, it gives CACDTNTGGYAGYTDKLIF.

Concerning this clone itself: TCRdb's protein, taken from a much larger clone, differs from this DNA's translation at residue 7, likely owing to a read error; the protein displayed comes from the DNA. In nucleotides, the CDR3 is TGTGCTCTTGGGGCCCTCAAGCCTTCTTCACAACGATACTGGGGGAGAGTTGGACGAGATAAACTCATCTTT. As protein: CALGALKPSSQRYWGRVGRDKLIF. This chain links TRDV1 with TRDJ1; TRDD3 agrees at 9 bases. Losses at the gene ends were 4 bases for V and 5 bases for J; bases not matched to a gene: 35. The germline V gene encodes CDR1 TSWWSYY and CDR2 QGS. The length of the CDR3 is 24 residues.

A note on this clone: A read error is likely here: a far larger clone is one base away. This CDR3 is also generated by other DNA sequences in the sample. CDR3 sequence (DNA): TGTGCTCTTGGGGAAAGCTACGTCTGGGACACTGATAAACTCATCTTT. Amino acid sequence: CALGESYVWDTDKLIF. The chain employs TRDV1 and TRDJ1; TRDD3 is a possible D gene (5 bases). The germline V gene encodes CDR1 TSWWSYY and CDR2 QGS. This CDR3 comprises 16 residues.

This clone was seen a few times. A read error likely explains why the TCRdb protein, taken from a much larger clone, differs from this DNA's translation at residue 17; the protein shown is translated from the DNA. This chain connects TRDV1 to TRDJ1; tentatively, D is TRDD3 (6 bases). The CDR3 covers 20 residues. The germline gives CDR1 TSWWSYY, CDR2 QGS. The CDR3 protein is CALGELWAGAWNTPTDRLIF. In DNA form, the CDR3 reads TGTGCTCTTGGGGAACTTTGGGCTGGGGCATGGAATACCCCCACCGATAGACTCATCTTT.

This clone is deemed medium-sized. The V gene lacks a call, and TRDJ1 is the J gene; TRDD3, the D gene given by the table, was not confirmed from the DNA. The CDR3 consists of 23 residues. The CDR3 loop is CASLCLPQLLTGGYPLHTDKLIF. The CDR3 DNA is TGTGCTTCATTGTGCCTTCCTCAACTGCTTACTGGGGGATACCCCCTTCACACCGATAAACTCATCTTT.

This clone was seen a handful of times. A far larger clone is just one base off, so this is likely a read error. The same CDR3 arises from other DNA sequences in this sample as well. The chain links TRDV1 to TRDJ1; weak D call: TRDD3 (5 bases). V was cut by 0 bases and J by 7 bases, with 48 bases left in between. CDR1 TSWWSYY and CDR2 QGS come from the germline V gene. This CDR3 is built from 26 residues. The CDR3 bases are TGTGCTCTTGGGGAACTATATCGCGGGCTTCGTACTGGAGATCGTATTCTCACCCGTACGGGGTCTAAACTCATCTTT. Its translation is CALGELYRGLRTGDRILTRTGSKLIF.

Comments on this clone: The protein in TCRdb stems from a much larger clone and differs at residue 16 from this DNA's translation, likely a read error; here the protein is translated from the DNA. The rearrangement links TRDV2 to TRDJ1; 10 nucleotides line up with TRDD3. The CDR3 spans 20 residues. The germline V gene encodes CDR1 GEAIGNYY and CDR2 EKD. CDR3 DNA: TGTGCCTGTGACCTAGTACGGGGGGATACGAATGGGGGAGACACCGAAAAACTCATCTTT. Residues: CACDLVRGDTNGGDTEKLIF.

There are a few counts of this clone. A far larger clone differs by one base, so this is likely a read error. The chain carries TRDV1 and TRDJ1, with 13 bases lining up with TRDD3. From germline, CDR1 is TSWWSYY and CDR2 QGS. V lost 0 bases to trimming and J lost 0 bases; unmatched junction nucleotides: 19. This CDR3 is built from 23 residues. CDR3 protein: CALGELGYPMFTGGYANTDKLIF. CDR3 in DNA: TGTGCTCTTGGGGAACTAGGATACCCAATGTTTACTGGGGGATACGCAAACACCGATAAACTCATCTTT.

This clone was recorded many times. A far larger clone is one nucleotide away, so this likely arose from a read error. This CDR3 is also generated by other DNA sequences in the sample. The CDR3 nucleotides read TGTGCCTGTGACACCGTACTGGGGGATACGCGCCTAACCGATAAACTCATCTTT. Translation gives CACDTVLGDTRLTDKLIF. The chain uses TRDV2 and TRDJ1; 13 bases are shared with TRDD3. Germline V gene data show CDR1 as GEAIGNYY and CDR2 as EKD. After removal of 0 bases from V and 2 bases from J, the junction contained 8 bases not matched to a gene. The CDR3 runs 18 residues.

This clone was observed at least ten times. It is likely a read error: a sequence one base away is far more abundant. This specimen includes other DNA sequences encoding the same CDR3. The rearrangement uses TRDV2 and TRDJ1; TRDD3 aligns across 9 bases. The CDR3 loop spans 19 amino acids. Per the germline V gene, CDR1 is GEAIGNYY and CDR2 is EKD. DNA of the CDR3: TGTGCCTGTGACACGGTTATTCCGTCTACTGGGGGAGGCACCGACAAACTCATCTTT. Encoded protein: CACDTVIPSTGGGTDKLIF.

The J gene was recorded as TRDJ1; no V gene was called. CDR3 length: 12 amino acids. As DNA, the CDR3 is TGTGCCATCCTCTTCTACTCCTATAAACTCATCTTT. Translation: CAILFYSYKLIF.

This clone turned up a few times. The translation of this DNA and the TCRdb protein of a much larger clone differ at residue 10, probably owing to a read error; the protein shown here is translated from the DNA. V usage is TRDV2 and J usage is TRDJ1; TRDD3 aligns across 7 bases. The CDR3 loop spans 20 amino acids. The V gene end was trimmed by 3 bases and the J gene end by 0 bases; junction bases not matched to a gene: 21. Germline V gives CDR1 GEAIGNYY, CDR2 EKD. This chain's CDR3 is CACDLVRGDANGGDTDKLIF. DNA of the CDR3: TGTGCCTGTGACCTAGTACGGGGGGATGCGAATGGGGGAGACACCGATAAACTCATCTTT.

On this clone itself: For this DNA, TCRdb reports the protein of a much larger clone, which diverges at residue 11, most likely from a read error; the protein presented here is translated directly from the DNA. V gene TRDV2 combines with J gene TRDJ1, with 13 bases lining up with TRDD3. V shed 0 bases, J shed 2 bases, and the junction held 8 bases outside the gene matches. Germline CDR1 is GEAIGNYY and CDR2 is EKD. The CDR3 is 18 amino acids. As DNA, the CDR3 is TGTGCCTGTGACACCGTACTGGGGGATACGTGCCTGACCGATAAACTCATCTTT. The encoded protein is CACDTVLGDTCLTDKLIF.

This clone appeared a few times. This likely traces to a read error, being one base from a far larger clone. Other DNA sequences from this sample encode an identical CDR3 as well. The CDR3 nucleotides read TGCGCTCTTGGGGAACTAGGATACCCAATGTTTACTGGGGGATACGTAAACACCGATAAACTCATCTTT. Its translation is CALGELGYPMFTGGYVNTDKLIF. This chain connects TRDV1 to TRDJ1, with 13 bases that match TRDD3. Germline V gives CDR1 TSWWSYY, CDR2 QGS. The CDR3 length is 23 residues.

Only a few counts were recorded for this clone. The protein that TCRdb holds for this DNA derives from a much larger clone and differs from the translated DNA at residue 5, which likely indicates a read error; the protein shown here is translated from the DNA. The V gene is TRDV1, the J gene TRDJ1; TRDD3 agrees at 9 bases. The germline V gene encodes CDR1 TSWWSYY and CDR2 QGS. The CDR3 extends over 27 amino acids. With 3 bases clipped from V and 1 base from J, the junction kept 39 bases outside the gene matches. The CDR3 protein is CALGEPGLPPRILITGGLKGGTDKLIF. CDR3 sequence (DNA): TGTGCTCTTGGGGAGCCGGGCCTTCCTCCCAGAATCCTAATTACTGGGGGACTCAAAGGGGGCACCGATAAACTCATCTTT.

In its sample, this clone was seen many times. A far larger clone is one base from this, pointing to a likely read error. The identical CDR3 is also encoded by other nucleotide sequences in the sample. The chain's CDR3 is CACDTVLPTGGYTDKLIF. In DNA, the CDR3 is TGTGCCTGTGACACCGTTTTGCCTACTGGGGGGTACACTGATAAACTCATCTTT. V and J are TRDV2 and TRDJ1; TRDD3 matches 8 bases. The CDR3 length is 18 residues. In germline, CDR1 is GEAIGNYY, CDR2 EKD.

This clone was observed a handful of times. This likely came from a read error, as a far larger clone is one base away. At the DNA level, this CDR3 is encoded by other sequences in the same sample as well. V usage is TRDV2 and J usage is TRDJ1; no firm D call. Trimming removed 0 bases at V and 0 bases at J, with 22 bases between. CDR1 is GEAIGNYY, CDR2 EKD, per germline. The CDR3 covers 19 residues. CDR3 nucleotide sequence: TGTGCCTGTGACACCGTCCGAGTTGGAGGACTTTTTGACACCGATAAACTCATCTTT. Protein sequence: CACDTVRVGGLFDTDKLIF.

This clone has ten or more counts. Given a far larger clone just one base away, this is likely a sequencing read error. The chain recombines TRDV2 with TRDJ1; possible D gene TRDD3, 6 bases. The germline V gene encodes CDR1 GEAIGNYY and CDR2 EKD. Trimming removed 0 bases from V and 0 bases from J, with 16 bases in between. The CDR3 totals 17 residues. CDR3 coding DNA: TGTGCCTGTGACACCGTTCGGGGATTAAGGGACACCGATAAACTCATCTTT. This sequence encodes CACDTVRGLRDTDKLIF.

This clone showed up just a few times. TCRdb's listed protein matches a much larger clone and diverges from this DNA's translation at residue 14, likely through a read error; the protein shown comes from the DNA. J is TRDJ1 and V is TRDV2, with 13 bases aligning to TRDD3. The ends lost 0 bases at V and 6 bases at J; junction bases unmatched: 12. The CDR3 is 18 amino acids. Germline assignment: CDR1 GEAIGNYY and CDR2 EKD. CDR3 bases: TGTGCCTGTGACACCGTACTGGGGGATACGCGCCTGACCAATAAACTCATCTTT. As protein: CACDTVLGDTRLTNKLIF.

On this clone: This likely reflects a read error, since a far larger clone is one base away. The CDR3 reads CALGELYRGLRTGDRILTRMGSKLIF. The CDR3 DNA follows: TGTGCTCTTGGGGAACTATATCGCGGGCTTCGTACTGGGGATCGTATTCTCACCCGTATGGGGTCTAAACTCATCTTT. The chain carries TRDV1 and TRDJ1, with TRDD3 matching over 7 bases. Trimming at V came to 0 bases and at J to 7 bases, leaving 41 bases not matched to a gene. The CDR3 totals 26 residues. Germline V lookup: CDR1 TSWWSYY, CDR2 QGS.

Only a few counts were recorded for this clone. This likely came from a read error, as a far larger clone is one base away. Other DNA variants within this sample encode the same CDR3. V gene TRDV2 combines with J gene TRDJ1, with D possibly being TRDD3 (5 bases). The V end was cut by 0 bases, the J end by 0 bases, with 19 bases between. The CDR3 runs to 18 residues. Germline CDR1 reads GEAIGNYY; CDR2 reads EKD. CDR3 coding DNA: TGTGCCTGTGACACCGTAACTGGCGGACGGATGTACACCGATAAACTCATCTTT. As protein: CACDTVTGGRMYTDKLIF.

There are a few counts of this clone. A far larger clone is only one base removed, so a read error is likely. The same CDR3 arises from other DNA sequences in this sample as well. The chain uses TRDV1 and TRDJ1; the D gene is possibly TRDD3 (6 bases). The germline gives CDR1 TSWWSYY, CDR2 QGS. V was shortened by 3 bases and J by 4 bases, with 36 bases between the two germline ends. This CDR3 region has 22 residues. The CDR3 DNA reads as TGTGCTCTTGGGGAGGCATCGCACGAGTTTAAACCTTGGAATCTGGGGAGCGATAAACTCATCTTT. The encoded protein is CALGEASHEFKPWNLGSDKLIF.

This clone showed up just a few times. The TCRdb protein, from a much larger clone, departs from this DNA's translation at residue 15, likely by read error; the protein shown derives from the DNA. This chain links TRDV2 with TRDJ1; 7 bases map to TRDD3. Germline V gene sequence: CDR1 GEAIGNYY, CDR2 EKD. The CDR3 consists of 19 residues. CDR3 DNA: TGTGCCTGTGACACCGTCCGAGTTGGGGGACTTTTTGACACCGTTAAACTCATCTTT. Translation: CACDTVRVGGLFDTVKLIF.

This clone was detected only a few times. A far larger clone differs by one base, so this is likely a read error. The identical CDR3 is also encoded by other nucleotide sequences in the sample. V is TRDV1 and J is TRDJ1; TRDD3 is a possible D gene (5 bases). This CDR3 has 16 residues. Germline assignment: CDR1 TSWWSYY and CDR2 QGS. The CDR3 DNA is TGTGCTCTTGGGGAAAGCTACGTCTGGGACACCGATAAACTTATCTTT. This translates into CALGESYVWDTDKLIF.

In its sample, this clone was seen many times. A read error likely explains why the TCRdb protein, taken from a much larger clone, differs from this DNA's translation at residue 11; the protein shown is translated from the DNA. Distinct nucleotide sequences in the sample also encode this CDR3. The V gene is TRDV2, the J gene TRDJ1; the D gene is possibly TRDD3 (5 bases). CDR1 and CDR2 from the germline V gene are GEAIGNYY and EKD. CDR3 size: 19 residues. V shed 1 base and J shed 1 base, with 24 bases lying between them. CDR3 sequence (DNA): TGTGCCTGTGACACGGTTATTCCGTCTACTAGGGGAGGCACCGATAAACTCATCTTT. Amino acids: CACDTVIPSTRGGTDKLIF.

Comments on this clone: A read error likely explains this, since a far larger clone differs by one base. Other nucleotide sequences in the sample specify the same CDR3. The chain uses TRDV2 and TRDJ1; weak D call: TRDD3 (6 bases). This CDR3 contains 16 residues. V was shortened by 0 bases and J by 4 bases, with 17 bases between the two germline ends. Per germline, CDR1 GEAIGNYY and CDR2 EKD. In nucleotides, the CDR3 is TGTGCCTGTGACACCGTCGGTGGGGGCGCCAGCGATAAACTCATCTTT. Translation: CACDTVGGGASDKLIF.

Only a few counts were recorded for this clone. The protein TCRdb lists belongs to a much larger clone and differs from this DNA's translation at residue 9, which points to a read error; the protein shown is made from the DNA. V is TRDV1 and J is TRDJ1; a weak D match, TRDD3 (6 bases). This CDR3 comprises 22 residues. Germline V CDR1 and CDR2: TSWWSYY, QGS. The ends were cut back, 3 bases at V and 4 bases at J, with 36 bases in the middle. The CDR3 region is CALGEASHKFKPWNLGSDKLIF. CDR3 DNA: TGTGCTCTTGGGGAGGCATCACACAAGTTTAAACCTTGGAATCTGGGGAGCGATAAACTCATCTTT.